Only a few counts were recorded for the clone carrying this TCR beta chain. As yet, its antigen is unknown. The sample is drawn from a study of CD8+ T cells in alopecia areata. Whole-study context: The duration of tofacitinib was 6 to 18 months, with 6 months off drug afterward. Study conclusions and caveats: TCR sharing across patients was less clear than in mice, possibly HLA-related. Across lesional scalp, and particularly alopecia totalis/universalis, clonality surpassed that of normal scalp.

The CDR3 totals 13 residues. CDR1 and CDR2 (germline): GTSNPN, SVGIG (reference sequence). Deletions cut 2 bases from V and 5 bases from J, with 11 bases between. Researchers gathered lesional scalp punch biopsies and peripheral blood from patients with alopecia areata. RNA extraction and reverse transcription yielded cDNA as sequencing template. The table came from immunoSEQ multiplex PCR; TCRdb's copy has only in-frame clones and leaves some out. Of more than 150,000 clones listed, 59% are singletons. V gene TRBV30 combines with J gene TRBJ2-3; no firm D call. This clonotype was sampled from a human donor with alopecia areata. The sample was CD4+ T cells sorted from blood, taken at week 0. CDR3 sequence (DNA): TGTGCCTGGAGTTGGCAGGAGAGAGATACGCAGTATTTT. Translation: CAWSWQERDTQYF.